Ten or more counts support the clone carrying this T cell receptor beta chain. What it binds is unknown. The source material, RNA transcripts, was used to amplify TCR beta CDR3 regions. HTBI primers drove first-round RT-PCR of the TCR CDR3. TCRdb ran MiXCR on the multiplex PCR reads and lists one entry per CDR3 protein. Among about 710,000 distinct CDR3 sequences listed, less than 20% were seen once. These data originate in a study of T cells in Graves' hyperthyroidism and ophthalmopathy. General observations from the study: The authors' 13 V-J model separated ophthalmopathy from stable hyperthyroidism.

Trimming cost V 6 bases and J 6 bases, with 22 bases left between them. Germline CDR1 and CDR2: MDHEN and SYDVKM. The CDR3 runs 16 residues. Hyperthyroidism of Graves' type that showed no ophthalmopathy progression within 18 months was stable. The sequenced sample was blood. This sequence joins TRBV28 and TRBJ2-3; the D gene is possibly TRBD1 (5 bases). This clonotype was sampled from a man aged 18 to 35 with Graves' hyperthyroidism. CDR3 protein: CASSHITGRMEDTQYF. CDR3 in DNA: TGTGCCAGCAGCCATATAACAGGCCGGATGGAGGATACGCAGTATTTT.